The next 8 T cell receptor beta chains were all read from a single sample in a study of cytomegalovirus exposure and HLA in healthy donors. Primers: 60 Vbeta forward and 13 Jbeta reverse. Assay used: immunoSEQ multiplex PCR; TCRdb lists only in-frame clones, some missing. In the table there are roughly 43,000 clones, 60% to 80% of which are singletons. Sequenced: PBMCs. The receptors originated from a man aged 30-40 years in good health and CMV-seronegative.

The genes are TRBV4-2 and TRBJ2-3; D is perhaps TRBD2 (6 bases). CDR1 is LGHNA, CDR2 YNFKEQ, per germline. The CDR3 runs to 15 residues. With 7 bases removed from V and 0 bases from J, the gap between germline ends came to 14 bases. The CDR3 region has the DNA TGTGCCAGCATGCGGTCGAGCGGGAGCACAGATACGCAGTATTTT. Its protein is CASMRSSGSTDTQYF.

The chain carries TRBV6-5 and TRBJ1-5; the D is unclear. CDR3 length: 15 amino acids. Looked up from germline, CDR1 is MNHEY and CDR2 is SVGAGI. V was shortened by 2 bases and J by 1 base, with 9 bases between the two germline ends. The DNA of the CDR3 is TGTGCCAGCAGTTACAGTTGGGAGAGCAATCAGCCCCAGCATTTT. It specifies CASSYSWESNQPQHF.

This clone occurred once. This chain joins TRBV27 and TRBJ2-1, with TRBD2 matching 13 bases. The germline gives CDR1 MNHEY, CDR2 SMNVEV (reference sequence). The CDR3 extends over 17 amino acids. V lost 2 bases to trimming and J lost 7 bases; unmatched junction nucleotides: 8. The CDR3: CASSLRFGTSGVNEQFF. The CDR3, as DNA: TGTGCCAGCAGTTTACGTTTCGGGACTAGCGGGGTTAATGAGCAGTTCTTC.

Only a few counts were recorded for this clone. The rearrangement joins TRBV12-2 to TRBJ2-2; TRBD2, the table's D call, lacks a check against the DNA. TRBV12-2 is a pseudogene. The CDR3 runs to 16 residues. CDR3 amino acids: CASRPLAGGPSGELFF. The CDR3 DNA follows: TGTGCAAGTCGCCCCCTAGCGGGAGGGCCTTCCGGGGAGCTGTTTTTT.

As to this clone: Compared with germline, one end of the junction differs, possibly owing to a read error. V gene TRBV19 combines with J gene TRBJ2-6, with a weak D call TRBD2 (6 bases). This CDR3 spans 15 amino acids. Germline V gives CDR1 LNHDA, CDR2 SQIVND (reference sequence). The CDR3: CAGRDSSSGANVLTF. For the CDR3, the DNA is TGTGCCGGTAGGGACTCAAGCTCTGGGGCCAACGTCCTGACTTTC.

The rearrangement joins TRBV19 to TRBJ2-4; D is ambiguous. V was shortened by 5 bases and J by 3 bases, with 17 bases between the two germline ends. This CDR3 contains 16 residues. Germline loops: CDR1 LNHDA, CDR2 SQIVND (reference sequence). CDR3 sequence: CASSPTDLGGKNIQYF. In DNA form, the CDR3 reads TGTGCCAGTAGTCCCACCGACTTAGGCGGCAAAAACATTCAGTACTTC.

The chain joins TRBV19 to TRBJ2-6, with 8 bases matching TRBD1. The CDR3 covers 18 residues. The germline V gene has CDR1 LNHDA and CDR2 SQIVND (reference sequence). V was clipped by 1 base and J by 0 bases; unmatched bases: 5. CDR3 in DNA: TGTGCCAGTAGTATAGTTACAGGGGGTTACTCTGGGGCCAACGTCCTGACTTTC. Its translation: CASSIVTGGYSGANVLTF.

The chain has TRBV6-4 and TRBJ2-1; 12 nucleotides agree with TRBD2. CDR1 and CDR2 (germline): MRHNA, SNTAGT. This CDR3 contains 18 residues. Unmatched junction bases numbered 14, after V lost 6 bases and J lost 5 bases. The CDR3 nucleotides read TGTGCCAGCAGCCCTCTAGCGGGAGGGTCCCCCAAAAACAATGAGCAGTTCTTC. It codes for CASSPLAGGSPKNNEQFF.